Shown below are 17 T cell receptor beta chains from a single sample sequenced in a study of technical replicates of blood from four donors. TCRdb's table, derived via immunoSEQ multiplex PCR, lists solely in-frame clones and lacks some. The data hold around 100,000 clones, with about 96% observed a single time. Source material: T cells isolated from PBMCs. The receptors derive from a human donor in good health.

In nucleotides, the CDR3 is TGTGCCAGCAGGGGACCGGGAGTCCATGGCTACACCTTC. Translation: CASRGPGVHGYTF. The V call is TRBV6-6, the J call TRBJ1-2; tentatively, D is TRBD1 (5 bases). V lost 6 bases and J 6 bases, leaving 14 bases between the germline ends. The CDR3 is 13 residues long. Germline assignment: CDR1 MNHNY and CDR2 SVGAGI (reference sequence).

J is TRBJ2-1 and V is TRBV18; 9 nucleotides line up with TRBD2. CDR3 length: 17 amino acids. The germline V gene encodes CDR1 KGHSH and CDR2 LQKENI. Trimming at V came to 2 bases and at J to 12 bases, leaving 17 bases not matched to a gene. CDR3 in DNA: TGTGCCAGCTCACCATGGGGGGGCCAGTCTAGCGGGATTCTGCAGTTCTTC. It encodes CASSPWGGQSSGILQFF.

V is TRBV6-6 and J is TRBJ1-5; 8 nucleotides match TRBD1. The CDR3 is 14 residues long. CDR1 and CDR2 (germline): MNHNY, SVGAGI (reference sequence). The V and J ends lost 7 bases and 5 bases, in that order; junction bases with no gene match: 7. The DNA of the CDR3 is TGTGCCAGCATGGGCCCAGGGGGCGATCAGCCCCAGCATTTT. It yields the protein CASMGPGGDQPQHF.

The rearrangement links TRBV6-1 to TRBJ2-2; D is possibly TRBD1 (5 bases). There are 16 residues in the CDR3. Germline V gene sequence: CDR1 MNHNS, CDR2 SASEGT. Trimming stripped 0 bases from V and 7 bases from J, with 15 bases between. For the CDR3, the DNA is TGTGCCAGCAGTGAAGCGATGGGGCGCTTTGGCGGGGAGCTGTTTTTT. Translation: CASSEAMGRFGGELFF.

This clone is a singleton in its sample. The chain links TRBV5-4 to TRBJ2-1, with 11 bases fitting TRBD1. Germline assignment: CDR1 SGHNT and CDR2 YYREEE (reference sequence). The CDR3 spans 14 residues. J lost 9 bases, V lost 4 bases, and 6 bases had no gene match. Here the CDR3 reads CASSRGQGDSEQFF. CDR3 nucleotide sequence: TGTGCCAGCAGCCGGGGACAGGGGGACAGTGAGCAGTTCTTC. The full variable domain, with the rest looked up from reference TRBV5-4 and TRBJ2-1, is ETGVTQSPTHLIKTRGQQVTLRCSSQSGHNTVSWYQQALGQGPQFIFQYYREEENGRGNFPPRFSGLQFPNYSSELNVNALELDDSALYLCASSRGQGDSEQFFGPGTRLTVL.

A single count supports this clone. This chain's CDR3 is CASSRTVSSMVAEAFF. CDR3 sequence (DNA): TGTGCCAGCAGTCGGACAGTGAGTAGTATGGTCGCTGAAGCTTTCTTT. The rearrangement links TRBV27 to TRBJ1-1, with TRBD1 as a possible D gene (6 bases). V lost 5 bases and J 6 bases, leaving 22 bases between the germline ends. There are 16 residues in the CDR3. Germline-derived CDR1 and CDR2 are MNHEY and SMNVEV (reference sequence).

CDR3 sequence: CASSLAGAEEAFF. In nucleotides, the CDR3 is TGTGCCAGCAGCTTGGCTGGGGCCGAAGAAGCTTTCTTT. The chain has TRBV5-6 and TRBJ1-1; possible D gene TRBD1, 5 bases. The CDR3 totals 13 residues. The germline V and J ends were trimmed by 0 bases and 8 bases, with 11 bases remaining between them. Germline CDR1 and CDR2: SGHDT and YYEEEE. The full variable domain, its missing parts supplied by reference TRBV5-6 and TRBJ1-1, is DAGVTQSPTHLIKTRGQQVTLRCSPKSGHDTVSWYQQALGQGPQFIFQYYEEEERQRGNFPDRFSGHQFPNYSSELNVNALLLGDSALYLCASSLAGAEEAFFGQGTRLTVV.

This chain links TRBV10-3 with TRBJ2-7, with 12 bases identical to TRBD2. V lost 8 bases, J lost 0 bases, and 5 bases stayed unmatched. The CDR3 is 15 residues long. CDR1 is ENHRY, CDR2 SYGVKD, per germline. The CDR3 loop is CAIGGTSGYSYEQYF. The CDR3 bases are TGTGCCATCGGCGGGACTAGCGGGTACTCCTACGAGCAGTACTTC.

This clone is labeled as medium-sized. This chain joins TRBV6-4 and TRBJ2-1; TRBD1 might be the D (6 bases). The germline gives CDR1 MRHNA, CDR2 SNTAGT. This CDR3 region has 15 residues. The V end was cut by 4 bases, the J end by 0 bases, with 10 bases between. In DNA form, the CDR3 reads TGTGCCAGCAGTGCTCAGGACAGCTCCTACAATGAGCAGTTCTTC. Amino acid sequence: CASSAQDSSYNEQFF.

The gene calls are TRBV27 and TRBJ2-7, with a possible D match to TRBD2 (6 bases). The V end was cut by 2 bases, the J end by 4 bases, with 12 bases between. Germline V gene data show CDR1 as MNHEY and CDR2 as SMNVEV (reference sequence). The CDR3 sequence is 14 residues long. The CDR3 sequence is CASSLGRGIYEQYF. Written as DNA, the CDR3 is TGTGCCAGCAGTTTAGGGCGGGGTATATACGAGCAGTACTTC.

The rearrangement joins TRBV6-5 to TRBJ2-1; TRBD2 aligns across 9 bases. Germline lookup yields CDR1 MNHEY and CDR2 SVGAGI. This CDR3 is 14 amino acids long. The V and J ends lost 10 bases and 4 bases, in that order; junction bases with no gene match: 8. Here the CDR3 DNA reads TGTGCCACCAAGCGACTAGCGGCATACAATGAGCAGTTCTTC. It yields the protein CATKRLAAYNEQFF.

The V gene is TRBV25-1, the J gene TRBJ2-7, with 7 bases matching TRBD1. V trimming: 5 bases; J trimming: 4 bases; junction bases outside the gene matches: 8. Germline CDR1 reads MGHDK; CDR2 reads SYGVNS. CDR3 length: 14 amino acids. CDR3 DNA sequence: TGTGCCAGCAGTCACCCCGAGGGGGCTTACGAGCAGTACTTC. Protein sequence: CASSHPEGAYEQYF.

The chain is built from TRBV18 and TRBJ1-2; the D is unclear. The CDR3 is 13 amino acids. CDR1 is KGHSH, CDR2 LQKENI, per germline. Trimming removed 3 bases at V and 8 bases at J, with 13 bases between. The CDR3 sequence: CASSPGGSEGYTF. The CDR3 nucleotides are TGTGCCAGCTCACCGGGAGGGTCCGAAGGCTACACCTTC.

The rearrangement links TRBV4-2 to TRBJ2-3, with D tentatively TRBD2 (5 bases). There are 15 residues in the CDR3. V lost 1 base, J lost 0 bases, and 8 bases lay in between. CDR1 and CDR2 (germline): LGHNA, YNFKEQ. Here the CDR3 DNA reads TGTGCCAGCAGCCAAGGGGCGGGTAGCACAGATACGCAGTATTTT. Protein: CASSQGAGSTDTQYF.

This chain connects TRBV30 to TRBJ2-1, with D possibly TRBD2 on 6 matching bases. The germline V gene has CDR1 GTSNPN and CDR2 SVGIG (reference sequence). CDR3 size: 14 residues. V was cut by 4 bases and J by 4 bases, with 14 bases left in between. The CDR3 loop reads CAWKRDFPYNEQFF. The CDR3 coding sequence is TGTGCCTGGAAAAGGGACTTCCCGTACAATGAGCAGTTCTTC.

This chain links TRBV27 with TRBJ2-7; the match to TRBD1 covers 9 bases. CDR1 and CDR2 (germline): MNHEY, SMNVEV (reference sequence). The CDR3 is 17 residues long. J gave up 0 bases and V 6 bases, and 12 bases lay outside the gene matches. The CDR3 DNA is TGTGCCAGCAGCCACCGTACAGGGGGCGAAGCCTCCTACGAGCAGTACTTC. This gives the protein CASSHRTGGEASYEQYF.

The chain has TRBV29-1 and TRBJ2-1; 8 bases are shared with TRBD2. Germline V gene data show CDR1 as SQVTM and CDR2 as ANQGSEA. V trimming: 1 base; J trimming: 0 bases; junction bases outside the gene matches: 2. CDR3 size: 15 residues. CDR3 in amino acids: CSVEAGTSSYNEQFF. The DNA for the CDR3 is TGCAGCGTTGAAGCCGGGACTAGCTCCTACAATGAGCAGTTCTTC.